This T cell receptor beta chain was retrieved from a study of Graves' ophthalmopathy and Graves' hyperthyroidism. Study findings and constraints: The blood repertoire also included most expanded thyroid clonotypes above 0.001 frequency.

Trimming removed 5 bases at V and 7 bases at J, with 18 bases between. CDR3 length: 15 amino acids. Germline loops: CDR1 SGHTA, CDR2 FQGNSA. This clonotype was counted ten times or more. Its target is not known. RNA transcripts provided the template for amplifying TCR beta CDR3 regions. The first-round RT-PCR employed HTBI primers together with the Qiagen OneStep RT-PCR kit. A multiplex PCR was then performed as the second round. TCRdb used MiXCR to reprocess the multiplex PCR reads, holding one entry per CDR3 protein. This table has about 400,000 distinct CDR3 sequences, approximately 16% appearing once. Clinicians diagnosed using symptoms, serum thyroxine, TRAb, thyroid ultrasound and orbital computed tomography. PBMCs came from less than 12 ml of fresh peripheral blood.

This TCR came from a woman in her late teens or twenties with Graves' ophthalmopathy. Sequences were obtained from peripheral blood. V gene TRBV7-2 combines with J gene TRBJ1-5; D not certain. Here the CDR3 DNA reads TGTGCCAGCAGCCCCAGACCCGGGGTAGGGCAGCCCCAGCATTTT. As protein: CASSPRPGVGQPQHF. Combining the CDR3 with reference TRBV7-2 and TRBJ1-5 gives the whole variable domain GAGVSQSPSNKVTEKGKDVELRCDPISGHTALYWYRQSLGQGLEFLIYFQGNSAPDKSGLPSDRFSAERTGGSVSTLTIQRTQQEDSAVYLCASSPRPGVGQPQHFGDGTRLSIL.